The next 28 T cell receptor beta chains were all read from a single sample in a study of CD8 T cells in Susac syndrome. The authors reverse transcribed roughly 0.5 to 1 ug RNA with random hexamers. TCRdb itself ran the immunoSEQ multiplex PCR reads through MiXCR, one entry per CDR3 protein. The sample has approximately 170,000 distinct CDR3 sequences; just under 95% are singletons. Sequencing was done on a sample of CD4+ T cells from PBMCs. The source of these receptors is a human donor in good health.

The chain recombines TRBV6-6 with TRBJ2-2; D may be TRBD1 or TRBD2 (5 bases each). CDR1 MNHNY and CDR2 SVGAGI come from the germline V gene (reference sequence). Trimming pared 6 bases from V and 5 bases from J, leaving 19 bases between. The CDR3 totals 16 residues. CDR3 DNA sequence: TGTGCCAGCAGAATACCCCAGGGTTCGGGGACCGGGGAGCTGTTTTTT. It is translated as CASRIPQGSGTGELFF.

The rearrangement uses TRBV29-1 and TRBJ2-1; TRBD2 matches at 9 bases. The CDR3 spans 15 residues. Germline V gene lookup returns CDR1 SQVTM and CDR2 ANQGSEA. Trimming removed 2 bases from V and 4 bases from J; junction bases left unmatched: 6. The DNA of the CDR3 is TGCAGCGTTGAAAACAGAGCGGGGGGTTACAATGAGCAGTTCTTC. Residues: CSVENRAGGYNEQFF.

CDR3 in amino acids: CASSEPPGGETQYF. Here the CDR3 DNA reads TGTGCCAGCAGCGAGCCGCCAGGGGGAGAGACCCAGTACTTC. The chain combines TRBV9 with TRBJ2-5, with 7 bases fitting TRBD1. This CDR3 spans 14 amino acids. Germline CDR1 reads SGDLS; CDR2 reads YYNGEE. Losses at the gene ends were 3 bases for V and 4 bases for J; bases not matched to a gene: 6.

V gene TRBV9 combines with J gene TRBJ2-2; D is ambiguous. V lost 4 bases and J lost 4, with 5 bases in between. The CDR3 extends over 12 amino acids. Per germline, CDR1 SGDLS and CDR2 YYNGEE. This CDR3 is CASSTSTGELFF. CDR3 nucleotide sequence: TGTGCCAGCAGCACGTCCACCGGGGAGCTGTTTTTT.

The chain combines TRBV6-5 with TRBJ2-7; 7 nucleotides align to TRBD2. Losses at the gene ends were 5 bases for V and 3 bases for J; bases not matched to a gene: 10. The length of the CDR3 is 15 residues. In germline, CDR1 is MNHEY, CDR2 SVGAGI. The CDR3 reads CASSQSSGIYYEQYF. CDR3 DNA: TGTGCCAGCAGTCAATCAAGCGGGATCTACTACGAGCAGTACTTC.

The rearrangement links TRBV7-7 to TRBJ2-1, with D possibly called TRBD1 or TRBD2 (6 bases each). Germline lookup yields CDR1 SSHAT and CDR2 FNYEAQ (reference sequence). The V and J ends lost 8 bases and 5 bases respectively, with 16 bases between them. This CDR3 is built from 14 residues. CDR3 nucleotide sequence: TGTGCCAGCTCCCCGGGGGCGGTGGACAATGAGCAGTTCTTC. This codes for CASSPGAVDNEQFF.

The gene calls are TRBV6-1 and TRBJ2-7, with D possibly TRBD2 on 5 matching bases. The CDR3 has 15 residues. V lost 7 bases to trimming and J lost 2 bases, with 18 bases between them. Looked up from germline, CDR1 is MNHNS and CDR2 is SASEGT. The CDR3 DNA sequence: TGTGCCAGCACCCTTGGACGGGATATTACCTACGAGCAGTACTTC. It yields the protein CASTLGRDITYEQYF.

CDR3 protein: CASSSIAGGETQYF. Here the CDR3 DNA reads TGTGCCAGCAGCTCTATAGCGGGGGGGGAGACCCAGTACTTC. The chain employs TRBV7-8 and TRBJ2-5; TRBD2 matches 11 bases. The CDR3 covers 14 residues. Per germline, CDR1 SGHVS and CDR2 FQNEAQ. J was trimmed by 5 bases and V by 4 bases; bases with no gene match: 3.

This clonotype was counted once. This chain joins TRBV2 and TRBJ1-1; 7 bases are shared with TRBD1. Per the germline V gene, CDR1 is SNHLY and CDR2 is FYNNEI. The CDR3 consists of 14 residues. J gave up 7 bases and V 5 bases, and 10 bases lay outside the gene matches. The CDR3 DNA is TGTGCCAGCAGTCAAACAGGGGTTTCGATTGAAGCTTTCTTT. Its translation is CASSQTGVSIEAFF.

This chain links TRBV5-1 with TRBJ1-2, with D possibly being TRBD1 (6 bases). CDR1 SGHRS and CDR2 YFSETQ come from the germline V gene. This CDR3 is 14 amino acids long. Between the trimmed V and J ends, which lost 1 base and 6 bases, there was a span of 13 bases. The CDR3 sequence: CASSLFPGENGYTF. CDR3 bases: TGCGCCAGCAGCTTGTTCCCAGGGGAGAATGGCTACACCTTC.

The V call is TRBV7-2, the J call TRBJ1-5; 9 bases agree with TRBD1. Germline CDR1 SGHTA, CDR2 FQGNSA. The CDR3 totals 15 residues. V shed 3 bases, J shed 7 bases, and the junction held 7 bases outside the gene matches. CDR3 sequence: CASSLDRGEGQPQHF. CDR3 DNA sequence: TGTGCCAGCAGCTTGGACAGGGGTGAAGGGCAGCCCCAGCATTTT.

The gene calls are TRBV20-1 and TRBJ2-7, with TRBD1 identical over 9 bases. The CDR3 sequence is 15 residues long. Unmatched junction bases numbered 7, after V lost 0 bases and J lost 4 bases. The germline CDR1 and CDR2 sequences are DFQATT and SNEGSKA (reference sequence). For the CDR3, the DNA is TGCAGTGCTAGAGATCCGACAGGGGGTTTGTACGAGCAGTACTTC. Residues: CSARDPTGGLYEQYF.

J is TRBJ2-1 and V is TRBV20-1, with TRBD2 matching 11 bases. The ends lost 1 base at V and 4 bases at J; junction bases unmatched: 9. The germline gives CDR1 DFQATT, CDR2 SNEGSKA (reference sequence). The CDR3 has 17 residues. As DNA, the CDR3 is TGCAGTGCTAGAGCTCCAATGGGGACTAGCGGATACAATGAGCAGTTCTTC. Amino acid sequence: CSARAPMGTSGYNEQFF.

The DNA of the CDR3 is TGTGCCAGCAGTCCGCGGGGCGGTGGCTCTGGGGCCAACGTCCTGACTTTC. Its translation: CASSPRGGGSGANVLTF. The chain carries TRBV6-1 and TRBJ2-6, with D possibly matching TRBD2 (6 bases). Trimming shortened V by 5 bases and J by 0 bases, and 14 bases separated the two germline ends. The V gene's germline CDR1 is MNHNS and CDR2 SASEGT. This CDR3 is built from 17 residues.

This clonotype was seen once. J is TRBJ1-1 and V is TRBV6-5; TRBD1 matches 7 bases. Trimming removed 6 bases from V and 4 bases from J; junction bases left unmatched: 2. The germline V gene has CDR1 MNHEY and CDR2 SVGAGI. The CDR3 extends over 12 amino acids. The CDR3 loop reads CASRDRVTEAFF. Written as DNA, the CDR3 is TGTGCCAGCAGAGACAGGGTCACTGAAGCTTTCTTT.

The rearrangement links TRBV2 to TRBJ1-1, with D possibly being TRBD1 (6 bases). The CDR3 contains 16 residues. The V end lost 3 bases, the J end lost 0 bases, and 14 bases lay between the germline ends. The germline CDR1 and CDR2 sequences are SNHLY and FYNNEI. CDR3 in DNA: TGTGCCAGCAGTGAGACTCGACAGGCAATGAACACTGAAGCTTTCTTT. It is translated as CASSETRQAMNTEAFF.

This clonotype was found once. The chain joins TRBV29-1 to TRBJ1-6; the match to TRBD1 covers 8 bases. J gave up 1 base and V 7 bases, and 6 bases lay outside the gene matches. Germline CDR1 and CDR2: SQVTM and ANQGSEA. The CDR3 covers 15 residues. DNA of the CDR3: TGCAGCGCCCGGACAGGGACATCCTATAATTCACCCCTCCACTTT. Its translation is CSARTGTSYNSPLHF.

The V call is TRBV5-1, the J call TRBJ1-2; D remains ambiguous. Trimming shortened V by 0 bases and J by 2 bases, and 14 bases separated the two germline ends. Germline CDR1 is SGHRS and CDR2 is YFSETQ. The CDR3 spans 16 residues. The CDR3, as DNA: TGCGCCAGCAGCTTGGCCTTCCGGGTCTCCAACTATGGCTACACCTTC. It encodes CASSLAFRVSNYGYTF. Full variable domain (rest looked up from reference TRBV5-1 and TRBJ1-2): KAGVTQTPRYLIKTRGQQVTLSCSPISGHRSVSWYQQTPGQGLQFLFEYFSETQRNKGNFPGRFSGRQFSNSRSEMNVSTLELGDSALYLCASSLAFRVSNYGYTFGSGTRLTVV.

This chain joins TRBV4-1 and TRBJ2-1, with D possibly called TRBD1 or TRBD2 (6 bases each). Per the germline V gene, CDR1 is MGHRA and CDR2 is YSYEKL. CDR3 length: 16 residues. The V end was cut by 4 bases, the J end by 4 bases, with 17 bases between. CDR3 sequence: CASSPGAQRGYNEQFF. The CDR3 region has the DNA TGCGCCAGCAGCCCGGGGGCCCAGCGCGGGTACAATGAGCAGTTCTTC.

The V gene is TRBV5-4, the J gene TRBJ2-3, with D possibly being TRBD2 (6 bases). Trimming took 4 bases from V and 1 from J, leaving 13 bases between them. The CDR3 consists of 15 residues. Germline values: CDR1 SGHNT, CDR2 YYREEE (reference sequence). In DNA, the CDR3 is TGTGCCAGCAGCCTCTCTAGCGCCCGCACAGATACGCAGTATTTT. It specifies CASSLSSARTDTQYF.

This clonotype has a single count. V and J are TRBV4-1 and TRBJ2-1, with TRBD2 matching over 10 bases. J gave up 10 bases and V 0 bases, and 12 bases lay outside the gene matches. Germline loops: CDR1 MGHRA, CDR2 YSYEKL. CDR3 length equals 17 residues. CDR3 residues: CASSQDISGGALDEQFF. The CDR3 DNA reads as TGCGCCAGCAGCCAAGATATCAGCGGGGGGGCGTTGGACGAGCAGTTCTTC.

The chain joins TRBV7-8 to TRBJ2-1; 14 nucleotides agree with TRBD2. The CDR3 is 16 residues long. Germline assignment: CDR1 SGHVS and CDR2 FQNEAQ. V dropped 0 bases and J dropped 9; count of bases not matched to a gene: 4. The DNA of the CDR3 is TGTGCCAGCAGCTTAGCGGGACTAGCGGGGGCGGGTGAGCAGTTCTTC. Its protein is CASSLAGLAGAGEQFF.

V and J are TRBV24-1 and TRBJ1-5; D gene uncertain. V dropped 4 bases and J dropped 6 bases, with 15 bases sitting between them. Germline assignment: CDR1 KGHDR and CDR2 SFDVKD. The CDR3 has 15 amino acids. This chain's CDR3 is CATSDPFEGAQPQHF. The CDR3 DNA reads TGTGCCACCAGTGACCCTTTCGAGGGAGCTCAGCCCCAGCATTTT.

The rearrangement links TRBV9 to TRBJ2-3, with D perhaps TRBD1 or TRBD2 (6 bases each). The CDR3 is 16 residues long. Trimming removed 3 bases from V and 1 base from J, with 15 bases in between. Germline values: CDR1 SGDLS, CDR2 YYNGEE. The CDR3 here is CASSGIGRGGTDTQYF. CDR3 nucleotide sequence: TGTGCCAGCAGCGGGATAGGTAGGGGGGGCACAGATACGCAGTATTTT.

This rearrangement joins TRBV12-3 or TRBV12-4 to TRBJ2-7; TRBD1 agrees at 8 bases. J lost 3 bases, V lost 6 bases, and 7 bases had no gene match. The CDR3 has 14 residues. The CDR3 nucleotides are TGTGCCAGCAGGACGTCCACAGGGGGCTACGAGCAGTACTTC. It yields the protein CASRTSTGGYEQYF.

The chain uses TRBV18 and TRBJ2-1, with 10 bases fitting TRBD2. V lost 3 bases and J lost 5; bases outside the gene matches: 7. Germline V gene sequence: CDR1 KGHSH, CDR2 LQKENI. This CDR3 has 16 residues. The CDR3 spells CASSPSLAGGNNEQFF. CDR3 DNA: TGTGCCAGCTCACCGTCGTTAGCGGGGGGCAACAATGAGCAGTTCTTC.

This rearrangement joins TRBV7-9 to TRBJ2-7, with 11 bases lining up with TRBD2. The ends lost 5 bases at V and 2 bases at J; junction bases unmatched: 2. The germline V gene encodes CDR1 SEHNR and CDR2 FQNEAQ (reference sequence). The CDR3 length is 14 residues. CDR3 coding DNA: TGTGCCAGCAGCGGGACTAGCGGAGCCTACGAGCAGTACTTC. It encodes CASSGTSGAYEQYF.

This chain uses TRBV6-5 with TRBJ2-3; D is perhaps TRBD1 (5 bases). V shed 0 bases and J shed 0 bases, with 16 bases lying between them. This CDR3 comprises 18 residues. The germline V gene has CDR1 MNHEY and CDR2 SVGAGI. The CDR3 sequence: CASSYSNPQGYSTDTQYF. In nucleotides, the CDR3 is TGTGCCAGCAGTTACTCGAACCCCCAGGGTTATAGCACAGATACGCAGTATTTT.